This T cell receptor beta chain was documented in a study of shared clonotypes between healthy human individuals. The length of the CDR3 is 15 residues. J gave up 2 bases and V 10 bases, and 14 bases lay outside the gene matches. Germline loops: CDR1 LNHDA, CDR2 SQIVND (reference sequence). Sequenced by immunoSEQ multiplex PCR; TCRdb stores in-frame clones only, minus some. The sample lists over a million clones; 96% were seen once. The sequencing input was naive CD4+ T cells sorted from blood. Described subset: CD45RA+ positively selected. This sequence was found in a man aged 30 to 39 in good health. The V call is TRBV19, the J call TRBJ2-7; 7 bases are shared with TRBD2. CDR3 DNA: TGTGCCACCCTCGTGGAGGCTAGCGGTACCTACGAGCAGTACTTC. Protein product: CATLVEASGTYEQYF.